A single TCR beta chain is shown here with its context. This sample stems from a study of technical replicates of blood from a handful of donors. The method was immunoSEQ multiplex PCR; TCRdb's version includes in-frame clones alone and lacks a portion of them. The sample carries around 61,000 clones, more than 95% recorded once. The CDR3 extends over 12 amino acids. Germline CDR1 is MNHNY and CDR2 is SVGAGI (reference sequence). Deletions cut 8 bases from V and 5 bases from J, with 10 bases between. The chain is built from TRBV6-6 and TRBJ1-5; maybe TRBD1 (5 bases). The sequence was obtained from a human donor in good health. Sequencing was performed on T cells isolated from PBMCs. The DNA for the CDR3 is TGTGCCAGCGGGGGGGTTGATCAGCCCCAGCATTTT. This codes for CASGGVDQPQHF.